This T cell receptor beta chain was identified in a study of T-cell reconstitution after alpha-beta-depleted transplantation in children. This clonotype was picked up a small number of times. V gave up 1 base and J gave up 3 bases; unmatched junction bases: 3. The CDR3 runs 15 residues. Germline loops: CDR1 SGDLS, CDR2 YYNGEE. Preparation of the TCRbeta library used unique molecular identifiers. TCRdb redid the calling of the PCR reads with MiXCR, one entry per CDR3 protein. The data contain over 550,000 distinct CDR3 sequences, under 12% of them singletons. This sample comprised PBMCs from the stem cell graft donor, obtained from the stem cell graft. The rearrangement links TRBV9 to TRBJ1-4, with 7 bases that match TRBD1. The sequence was obtained from a human donor who donated a stem cell graft to a child with acute myeloid leukemia. CDR3 sequence: CASSVSGQPNEKLFF. CDR3 nucleotides: TGTGCCAGCAGCGTATCGGGACAGCCTAATGAAAAACTGTTTTTT.